Described below is a single T cell receptor beta chain sequence and its context. The data are from a study of graft-versus-host responses after intestinal transplantation. Study summary: Transplantation in recipients was multivisceral, liver-intestinal, or isolated intestinal. Findings and caveats of the study: Early declines in HvG clones that occurred post-transplant were associated with peak circulating GvH clone levels. Subjects displaying graft-donor T cell macrochimerism possessed elevated graft-versus-host to host-versus-graft clonal ratios inside allografts.

The CDR3 is 13 amino acids. Trimming stripped 4 bases from V and 0 bases from J, with 7 bases between. Germline values: CDR1 SGHNT, CDR2 YYREEE (reference sequence). Using immunoSEQ multiplex PCR, the repertoire was profiled, and TCRdb retains in-frame clones only, with some absent. The table lists 12,000 to 15,000 clones, around 29% of them singletons, with 3.5% to 4% in the top ten. This sequence originates from a human patient who received an intestinal transplant. The sequenced sample was alloreactive CD4+ T cells from a mixed lymphocyte reaction culture, obtained before intestinal transplant. Stated subset: CFSE-low proliferating T cells sorted from roughly six-day pre-transplant mixed lymphocyte reaction (GvH or HvG direction). The chain uses TRBV5-4 and TRBJ2-5; no firm D call. CDR3 region: CASSHPNQETQYF. CDR3 nucleotide sequence: TGTGCCAGCAGCCACCCGAACCAAGAGACCCAGTACTTC.